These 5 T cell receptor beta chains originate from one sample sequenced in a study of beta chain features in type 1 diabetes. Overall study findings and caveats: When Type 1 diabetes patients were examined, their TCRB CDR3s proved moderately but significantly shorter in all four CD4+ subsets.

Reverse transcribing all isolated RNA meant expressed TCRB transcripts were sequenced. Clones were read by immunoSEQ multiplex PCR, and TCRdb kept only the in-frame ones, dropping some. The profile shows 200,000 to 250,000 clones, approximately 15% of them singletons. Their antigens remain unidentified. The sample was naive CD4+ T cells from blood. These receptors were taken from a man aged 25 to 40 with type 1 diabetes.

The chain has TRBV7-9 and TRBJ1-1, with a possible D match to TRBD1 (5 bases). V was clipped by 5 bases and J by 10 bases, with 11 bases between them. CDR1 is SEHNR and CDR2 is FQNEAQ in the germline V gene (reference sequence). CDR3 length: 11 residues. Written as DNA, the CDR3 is TGTGCCAGCAGCCTACAGGAAAGAGCTTTCTTT. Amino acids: CASSLQERAFF.

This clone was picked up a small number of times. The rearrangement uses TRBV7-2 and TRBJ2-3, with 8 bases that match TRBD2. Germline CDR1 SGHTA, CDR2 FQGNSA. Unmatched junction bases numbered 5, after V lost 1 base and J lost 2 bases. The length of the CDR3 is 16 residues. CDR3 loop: CASSLGAGLDTDTQYF. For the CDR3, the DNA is TGTGCCAGCAGCTTAGGTGCGGGACTAGACACAGATACGCAGTATTTT.

The CDR3 region is CASSKGQPGRRGYTF. CDR3 DNA sequence: TGTGCCAGCTCGAAGGGACAGCCTGGGAGAAGGGGCTACACCTTC. The chain couples TRBV25-1 to TRBJ1-2, with 7 bases that match TRBD1. The CDR3 runs 15 residues. The V gene end was trimmed by 8 bases and the J gene end by 8 bases; junction bases not matched to a gene: 17. Germline V gene sequence: CDR1 MGHDK, CDR2 SYGVNS.

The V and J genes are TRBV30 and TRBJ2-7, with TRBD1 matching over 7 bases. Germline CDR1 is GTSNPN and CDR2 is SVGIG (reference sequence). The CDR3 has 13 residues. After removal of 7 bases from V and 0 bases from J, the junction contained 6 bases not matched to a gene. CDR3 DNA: TGTGCCTTAAGAGGGGGCAGCTCCTACGAGCAGTACTTC. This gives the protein CALRGGSSYEQYF. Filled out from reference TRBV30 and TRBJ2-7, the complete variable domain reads SQTIHQWPATLVQPVGSPLSLECTVEGTSNPNLYWYRQAAGRGLQLLFYSVGIGQISSEVPQNLSASRPQDRQFILSSKKLLLSDSGFYLCALRGGSSYEQYFGPGTRLTVT.

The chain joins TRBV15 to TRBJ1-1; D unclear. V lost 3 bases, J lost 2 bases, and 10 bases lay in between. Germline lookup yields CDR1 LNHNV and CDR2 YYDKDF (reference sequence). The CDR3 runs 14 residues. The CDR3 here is CATSRQSYNTEAFF. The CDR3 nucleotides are TGTGCCACCAGCAGGCAAAGCTATAACACTGAAGCTTTCTTT.